This TCR beta chain appears in the sequencing data of a study of blood T cell repertoires in COVID-19. Across the study: The study drew acute and convalescent COVID-19 samples from the United States, Italy and Spain.

Trimming removed 0 bases at V and 5 bases at J, with 11 bases between. Looked up from germline, CDR1 is SGDLS and CDR2 is YYNGEE. CDR3 length: 14 amino acids. The data were produced by immunoSEQ multiplex PCR, yet TCRdb's version contains in-frame clones alone and is incomplete. The data show 220,000 or so clones, 85% to 90% seen once. The age range of participants was about 18 to 89 years, with residence in about two dozen US areas. The chain carries TRBV9 and TRBJ2-5; perhaps TRBD1 as D (6 bases). This TCR was sampled from a woman younger than 35 in a cohort exposed to, infected with or recovered from COVID-19 (not recorded which). The sequenced material came from PBMCs or T cells enriched from blood (not recorded which). This CDR3 reads CASSVGGPGETQYF. DNA for the CDR3: TGTGCCAGCAGCGTAGGGGGGCCGGGGGAGACCCAGTACTTC.